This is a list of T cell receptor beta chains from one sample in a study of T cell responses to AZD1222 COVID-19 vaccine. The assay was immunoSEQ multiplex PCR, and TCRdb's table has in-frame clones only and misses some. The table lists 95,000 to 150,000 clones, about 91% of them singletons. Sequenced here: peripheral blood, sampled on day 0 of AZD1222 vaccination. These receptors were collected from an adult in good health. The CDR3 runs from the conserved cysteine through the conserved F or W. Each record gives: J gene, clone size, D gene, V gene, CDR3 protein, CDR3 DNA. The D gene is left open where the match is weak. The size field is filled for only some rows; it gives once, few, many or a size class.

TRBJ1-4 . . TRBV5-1 CASSSRLTGEKLFF TGCGCCAGCAGCTCAAGACTTACCGGTGAAAAACTGTTTTTT
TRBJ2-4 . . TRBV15 CATSDGGTLSNIQYF TGTGCCACCAGCGATGGGGGGACGCTTTCAAACATTCAGTACTTC
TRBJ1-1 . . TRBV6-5 CASSSQTNTEAFF TGTGCCAGCAGTTCACAGACGAACACTGAAGCTTTCTTT
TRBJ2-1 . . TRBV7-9 CASSLAFSASGNEQFF TGTGCCAGCAGCTTAGCTTTCTCGGCGTCGGGCAATGAGCAGTTCTTC
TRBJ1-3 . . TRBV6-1 CASSALGKNSGNTIYF TGTGCCAGCAGTGCACTGGGGAAAAACTCTGGAAACACCATATATTTT
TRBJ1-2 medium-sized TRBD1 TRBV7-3 CASSLDPTGTGADYGYTF TGTGCCAGCAGCTTAGATCCCACCGGGACAGGGGCTGACTATGGCTACACCTTC
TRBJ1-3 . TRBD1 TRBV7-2 CASSSDRAGNTIYF TGTGCCAGCAGCTCGGACAGGGCTGGAAACACCATATATTTT
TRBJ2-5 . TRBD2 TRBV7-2 CASSSGLAGSRETQYF TGTGCCAGCAGCTCAGGACTAGCGGGCAGTCGAGAGACCCAGTACTTC
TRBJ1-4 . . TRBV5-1 CASSLAPLGGGNEKLFF TGCGCCAGCAGCTTGGCCCCCCTTGGAGGTGGAAATGAAAAACTGTTTTTT
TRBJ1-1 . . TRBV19 CASSIILNTEAFF TGTGCCAGTAGTATAATCCTGAACACTGAAGCTTTCTTT
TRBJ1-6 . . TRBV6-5 CATKLMEDNSPLHF TGTGCCACCAAACTCATGGAAGATAATTCACCCCTCCACTTT
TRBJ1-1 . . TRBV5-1 CASAAREERTEAFF TGCGCCAGCGCTGCCAGGGAGGAGAGAACTGAAGCTTTCTTT
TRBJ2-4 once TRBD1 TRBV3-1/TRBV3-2 CASSQDLGQGAKNIQYF TGTGCCAGCAGCCAAGACCTAGGACAGGGAGCCAAAAACATTCAGTACTTC
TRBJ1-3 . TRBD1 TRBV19 CASRSEGAGGNTIYF TGTGCCAGTAGATCAGAGGGGGCCGGCGGAAACACCATATATTTT
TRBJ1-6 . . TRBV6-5 CASSYATTRDSPLHF TGTGCCAGCAGCTACGCGACAACCAGGGACTCACCCCTCCACTTT
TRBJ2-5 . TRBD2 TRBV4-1 CASSQGRRRGAGVETQYF TGCGCCAGCAGCCAAGGACGGAGGCGGGGGGCAGGTGTAGAGACCCAGTACTTC
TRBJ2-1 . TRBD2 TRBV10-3 CAISNGGSGGPSSYNEQFF TGTGCCATCAGTAACGGTGGTAGCGGGGGGCCAAGCTCCTACAATGAGCAGTTCTTC
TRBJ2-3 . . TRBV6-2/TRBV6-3 CASSYGGYTDTQYF TGTGCCAGCAGTTACGGGGGATACACAGATACGCAGTATTTT
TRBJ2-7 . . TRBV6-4 CASSVSRGDEQYF TGTGCCAGCAGTGTCTCGAGGGGAGACGAGCAGTACTTC
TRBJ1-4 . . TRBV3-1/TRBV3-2 CASGGVATNEKLFF TGTGCCAGCGGCGGAGTCGCAACTAATGAAAAACTGTTTTTT
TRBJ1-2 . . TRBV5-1 CASSPGANYGYTF TGCGCCAGCAGCCCGGGGGCTAACTATGGCTACACCTTC
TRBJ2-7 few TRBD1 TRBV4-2 CASSQQFGTGDYEQYF TGTGCCAGCAGCCAACAGTTCGGGACAGGGGACTACGAGCAGTACTTC
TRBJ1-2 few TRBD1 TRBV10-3 CAISEGTEGYTF TGTGCCATCAGTGAGGGGACAGAGGGCTACACCTTC
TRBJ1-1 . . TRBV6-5 CASSQNRDEAFF TGTGCCAGCAGTCAAAACAGGGACGAAGCTTTCTTT
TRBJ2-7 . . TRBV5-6 CASSLRAYEQYF TGTGCCAGCAGCTTGAGGGCCTACGAGCAGTACTTC
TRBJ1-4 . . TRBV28 CASRSLATNEKLFF TGTGCCAGCAGAAGCCTTGCAACTAATGAAAAACTGTTTTTT
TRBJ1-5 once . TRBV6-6 CASINSYSNQPQHF TGTGCCAGCATCAACAGTTATAGCAATCAGCCCCAGCATTTT
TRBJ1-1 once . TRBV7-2 CASSVPTGRGEAFF TGTGCCAGCAGCGTCCCAACAGGGAGGGGTGAAGCTTTCTTT
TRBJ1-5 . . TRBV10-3 CAIRDSGNQPQHF TGTGCCATCAGGGACAGCGGCAATCAGCCCCAGCATTTT
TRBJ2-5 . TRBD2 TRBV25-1 CASSAGLSYQETQYF TGTGCCAGCAGTGCGGGACTATCGTACCAAGAGACCCAGTACTTC
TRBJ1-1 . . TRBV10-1 CASRMDMDTEAFF TGCGCCAGCAGGATGGACATGGACACTGAAGCTTTCTTT
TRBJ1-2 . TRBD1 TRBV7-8 CASSLGWTGDGYTF TGTGCCAGCAGCTTAGGTTGGACAGGGGATGGCTACACCTTC
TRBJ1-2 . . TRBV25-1 CASSEYYGYTF TGTGCCAGCAGTGAATATTATGGCTACACCTTC
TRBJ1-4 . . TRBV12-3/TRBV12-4 CASSFTRGEKLFF TGTGCCAGCAGTTTCACGCGGGGTGAAAAACTGTTTTTT
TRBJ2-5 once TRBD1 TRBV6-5 CASRTRQGARETQYF TGTGCCAGCAGAACCCGACAGGGGGCGAGGGAGACCCAGTACTTC
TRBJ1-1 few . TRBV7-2 CASRPTRDSRYLMNTEAFF TGTGCCAGCAGACCTACCCGGGACTCCCGGTACCTCATGAACACTGAAGCTTTCTTT
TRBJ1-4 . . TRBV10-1 CASSEKGGGRGGLNEKLFF TGCGCCAGCAGTGAGAAGGGAGGCGGAAGAGGGGGGCTCAATGAAAAACTGTTTTTT
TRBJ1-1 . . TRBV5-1 CASSLAGVSTEAFF TGCGCCAGCAGCTTGGCCGGGGTCAGCACTGAAGCTTTCTTT
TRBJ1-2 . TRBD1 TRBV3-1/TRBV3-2 CASSYTGGGYTF TGTGCCAGCAGTTACACAGGGGGCGGCTACACCTTC
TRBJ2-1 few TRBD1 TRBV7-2 CASSPQGIRYNEQFF TGTGCCAGCAGCCCACAGGGGATTAGGTACAATGAGCAGTTCTTC
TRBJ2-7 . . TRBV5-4 CASSSGTPSAYEQYF TGTGCCAGCAGCTCCGGCACCCCTAGCGCCTACGAGCAGTACTTC
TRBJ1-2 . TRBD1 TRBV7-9 CGSGTAGGNYGYTF TGTGGCTCGGGGACAGCCGGGGGCAACTATGGCTACACCTTC
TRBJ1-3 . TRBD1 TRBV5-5 CASSLGTGGFGNTIYF TGTGCCAGCAGCTTGGGGACAGGGGGCTTCGGAAACACCATATATTTT
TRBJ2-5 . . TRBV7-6 CASSWRGLAGGETQYF TGTGCCAGCAGCTGGAGAGGACTAGCAGGGGGGGAGACCCAGTACTTC
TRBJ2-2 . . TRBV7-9 CASSFGLYRRVPGELFF TGTGCCAGCAGCTTCGGTCTTTACCGCAGGGTCCCCGGGGAGCTGTTTTTT
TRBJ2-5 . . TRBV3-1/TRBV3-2 CASCEGREWSRETQYF TGTGCCAGCTGTGAGGGCAGGGAATGGTCTCGCGAGACCCAGTACTTC
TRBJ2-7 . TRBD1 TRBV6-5 CASRISDRGLEQYF TGTGCCAGCAGGATCTCGGACAGGGGCCTCGAGCAGTACTTC
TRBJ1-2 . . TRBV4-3 CASSPRSGDYGYTF TGCGCCAGCAGCCCCAGATCGGGCGACTATGGCTACACCTTC
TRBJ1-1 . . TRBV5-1 CASSLAPENTEAFF TGCGCCAGCAGCTTGGCCCCAGAAAACACTGAAGCTTTCTTT
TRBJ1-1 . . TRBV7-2 CASSYGVQSAFF TGTGCCAGCAGCTACGGGGTCCAAAGTGCTTTCTTT
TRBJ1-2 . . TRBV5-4 CASSLEVGGYGYTF TGTGCCAGCAGCTTGGAGGTAGGGGGCTATGGCTACACCTTC
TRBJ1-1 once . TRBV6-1 CASSEAGGRRAEAFF TGTGCCAGCAGTGAAGCAGGGGGTCGGCGTGCTGAAGCTTTCTTT
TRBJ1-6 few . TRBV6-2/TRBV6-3 CASSYPNSPLHF TGTGCCAGCAGTTACCCGAATTCACCCCTCCACTTT
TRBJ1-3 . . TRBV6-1 CASSGRDAFRRSGNTIYF TGTGCCAGCAGTGGTCGGGACGCCTTTCGTAGGTCTGGAAACACCATATATTTT
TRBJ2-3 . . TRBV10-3 CAISESEGVTDTQYF TGTGCCATCAGTGAGTCCGAAGGGGTAACAGATACGCAGTATTTT
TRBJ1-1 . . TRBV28 CASSHQNTEAFF TGTGCCAGCAGTCATCAGAACACTGAAGCTTTCTTT
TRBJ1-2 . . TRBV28 CATSVDVGGREGYTF TGTGCCACCTCTGTGGATGTGGGGGGACGGGAGGGCTACACCTTC
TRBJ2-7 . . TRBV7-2 CASSLVREGVRHEQYF TGTGCCAGCAGCTTAGTCCGCGAGGGTGTCCGCCACGAGCAGTACTTC
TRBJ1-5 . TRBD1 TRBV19 CASSEQGAGNQPQHF TGTGCCAGTAGTGAGCAGGGGGCTGGCAATCAGCCCCAGCATTTT